By its share, the clone carrying this T cell receptor (beta chain) is medium-sized (0.01 to 0.1%). This entry is derived from a study of T and B cells in COVID-19 patients. TRB rearrangements were amplified by multiplex PCR with BIOMED2 TRB-A/B primers. Each CDR3 protein gets one entry after TCRdb re-called the multiplex PCR reads with MiXCR. The data hold 2,000 or so distinct CDR3 sequences, with 23% observed a single time. V dropped 7 bases and J dropped 4 bases, with 17 bases sitting between them. This CDR3 spans 15 amino acids. Per germline, CDR1 MNHEY and CDR2 SVGEGT. TRB was amplified from around 250-500 ng of blood genomic DNA.

The J gene is TRBJ2-1, the V gene TRBV6-2 or TRBV6-3, with a possible D match to TRBD1 (6 bases). The receptor was derived from a human donor with active COVID-19. The sequenced sample was blood. The CDR3 nucleotides read TGTGCCAGCAAGGGGGTTCAGGTAGCGTACAATGAGCAGTTCTTC. Translation gives CASKGVQVAYNEQFF.